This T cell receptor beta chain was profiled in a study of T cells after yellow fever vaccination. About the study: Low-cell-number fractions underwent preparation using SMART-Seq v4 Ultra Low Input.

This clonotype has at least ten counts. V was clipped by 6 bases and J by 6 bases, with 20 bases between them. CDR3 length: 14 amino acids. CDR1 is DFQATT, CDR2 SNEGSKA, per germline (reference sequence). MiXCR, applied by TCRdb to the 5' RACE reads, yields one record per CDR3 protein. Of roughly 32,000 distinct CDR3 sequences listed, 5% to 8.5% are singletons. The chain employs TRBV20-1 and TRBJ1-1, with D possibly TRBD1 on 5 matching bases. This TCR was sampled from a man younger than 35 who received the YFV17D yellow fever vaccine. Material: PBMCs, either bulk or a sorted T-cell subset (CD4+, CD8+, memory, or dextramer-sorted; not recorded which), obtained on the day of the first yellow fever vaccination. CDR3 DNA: TGCAGTGCGAACACCGGGGCACTAACCGCTGAAGCTTTCTTT. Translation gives CSANTGALTAEAFF.